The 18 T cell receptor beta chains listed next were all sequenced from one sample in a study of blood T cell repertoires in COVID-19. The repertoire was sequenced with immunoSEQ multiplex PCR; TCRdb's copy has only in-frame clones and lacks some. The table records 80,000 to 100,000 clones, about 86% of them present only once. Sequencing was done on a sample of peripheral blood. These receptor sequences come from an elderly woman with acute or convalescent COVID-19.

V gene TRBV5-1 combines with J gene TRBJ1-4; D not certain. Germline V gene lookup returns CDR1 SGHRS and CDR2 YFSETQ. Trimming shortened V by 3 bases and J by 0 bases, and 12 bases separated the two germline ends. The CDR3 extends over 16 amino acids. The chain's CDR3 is CASSSGRDPTNEKLFF. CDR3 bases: TGCGCCAGCAGCTCGGGGAGGGATCCAACTAATGAAAAACTGTTTTTT.

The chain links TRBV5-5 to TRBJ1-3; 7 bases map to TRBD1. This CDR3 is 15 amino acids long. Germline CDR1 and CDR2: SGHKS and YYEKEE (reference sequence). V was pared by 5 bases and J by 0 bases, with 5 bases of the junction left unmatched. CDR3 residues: CASRPGTDSGNTIYF. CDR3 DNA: TGTGCCAGCAGGCCTGGGACAGACTCTGGAAACACCATATATTTT.

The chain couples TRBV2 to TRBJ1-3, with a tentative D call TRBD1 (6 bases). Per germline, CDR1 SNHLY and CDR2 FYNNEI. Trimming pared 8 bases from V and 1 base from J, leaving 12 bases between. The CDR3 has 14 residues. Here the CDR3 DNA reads TGTGCCAGCTATCGGGGGGCGTCTGGAAACACCATATATTTT. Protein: CASYRGASGNTIYF.

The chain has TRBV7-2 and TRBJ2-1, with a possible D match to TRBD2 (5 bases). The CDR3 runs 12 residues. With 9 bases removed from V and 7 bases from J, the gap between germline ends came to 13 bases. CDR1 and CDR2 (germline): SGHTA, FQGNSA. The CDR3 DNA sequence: TGTGCCAGTAGCCAGCGCGGGAATGAGCAGTTCTTC. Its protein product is CASSQRGNEQFF.

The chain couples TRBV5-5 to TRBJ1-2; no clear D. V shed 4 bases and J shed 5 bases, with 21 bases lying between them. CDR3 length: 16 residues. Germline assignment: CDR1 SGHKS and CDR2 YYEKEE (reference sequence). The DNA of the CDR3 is TGTGCCAGCAGCCTAACCGGACGGCACGGGGTTTATGGCTACACCTTC. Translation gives CASSLTGRHGVYGYTF.

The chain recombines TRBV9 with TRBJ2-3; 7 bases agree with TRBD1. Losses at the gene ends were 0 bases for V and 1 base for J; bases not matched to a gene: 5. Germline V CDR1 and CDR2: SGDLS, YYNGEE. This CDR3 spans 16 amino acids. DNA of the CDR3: TGTGCCAGCAGCGTAGGGTCCGGGACAGGCACAGATACGCAGTATTTT. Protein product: CASSVGSGTGTDTQYF.

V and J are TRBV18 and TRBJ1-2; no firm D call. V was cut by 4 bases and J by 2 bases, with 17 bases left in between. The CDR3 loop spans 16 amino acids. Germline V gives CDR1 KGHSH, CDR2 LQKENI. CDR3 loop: CASSLGPAGMNYGYTF. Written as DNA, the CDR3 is TGTGCCAGCTCACTAGGCCCCGCGGGAATGAACTATGGCTACACCTTC.

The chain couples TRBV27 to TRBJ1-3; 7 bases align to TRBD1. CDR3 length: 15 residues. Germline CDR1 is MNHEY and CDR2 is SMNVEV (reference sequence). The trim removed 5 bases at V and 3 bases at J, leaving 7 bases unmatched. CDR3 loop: CASSNQGQLGNTIYF. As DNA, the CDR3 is TGTGCCAGCAGTAATCAGGGACAGCTTGGAAACACCATATATTTT.

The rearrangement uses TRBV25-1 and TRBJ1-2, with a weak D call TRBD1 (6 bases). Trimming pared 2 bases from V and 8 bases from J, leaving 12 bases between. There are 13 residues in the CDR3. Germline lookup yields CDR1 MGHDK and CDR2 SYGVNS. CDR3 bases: TGTGCCAGCAGTGAAGGGGGCAGATACGGCTACACCTTC. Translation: CASSEGGRYGYTF.

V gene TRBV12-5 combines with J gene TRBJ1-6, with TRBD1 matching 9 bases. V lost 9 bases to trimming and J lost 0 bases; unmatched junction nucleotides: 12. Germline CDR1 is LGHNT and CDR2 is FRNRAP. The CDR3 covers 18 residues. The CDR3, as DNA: TGTGCTAGGGTCACCGGGACAGGGACCTTCTCCTATAATTCACCCCTCCACTTT. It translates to CARVTGTGTFSYNSPLHF. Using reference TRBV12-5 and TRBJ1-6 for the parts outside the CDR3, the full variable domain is DARVTQTPRHKVTEMGQEVTMRCQPILGHNTVFWYRQTMMQGLELLAYFRNRAPLDDSGMPKDRFSAEMPDATLATLKIQPSEPRDSAVYFCARVTGTGTFSYNSPLHFGNGTRLTVT.

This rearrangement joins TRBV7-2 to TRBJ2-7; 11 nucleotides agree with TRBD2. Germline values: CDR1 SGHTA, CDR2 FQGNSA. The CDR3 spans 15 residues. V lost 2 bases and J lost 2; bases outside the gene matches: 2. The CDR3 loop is CASSLLAGGTYEQYF. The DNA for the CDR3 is TGTGCCAGCAGCTTATTAGCGGGGGGGACCTACGAGCAGTACTTC.

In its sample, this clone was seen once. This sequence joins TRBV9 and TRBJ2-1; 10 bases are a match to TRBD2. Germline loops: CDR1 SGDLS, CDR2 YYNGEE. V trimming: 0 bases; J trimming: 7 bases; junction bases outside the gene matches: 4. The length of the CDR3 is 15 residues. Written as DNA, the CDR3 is TGTGCCAGCAGCGTAGATAGCGGGGGGATTAATGAGCAGTTCTTC. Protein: CASSVDSGGINEQFF.

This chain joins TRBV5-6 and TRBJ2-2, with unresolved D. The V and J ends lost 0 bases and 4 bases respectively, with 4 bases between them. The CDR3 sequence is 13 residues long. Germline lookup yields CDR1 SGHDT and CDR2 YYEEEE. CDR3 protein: CASSLGLTGELFF. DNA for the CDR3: TGTGCCAGCAGCTTGGGGCTCACCGGGGAGCTGTTTTTT. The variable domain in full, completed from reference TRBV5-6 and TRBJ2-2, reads DAGVTQSPTHLIKTRGQQVTLRCSPKSGHDTVSWYQQALGQGPQFIFQYYEEEERQRGNFPDRFSGHQFPNYSSELNVNALLLGDSALYLCASSLGLTGELFFGEGSRLTVL.

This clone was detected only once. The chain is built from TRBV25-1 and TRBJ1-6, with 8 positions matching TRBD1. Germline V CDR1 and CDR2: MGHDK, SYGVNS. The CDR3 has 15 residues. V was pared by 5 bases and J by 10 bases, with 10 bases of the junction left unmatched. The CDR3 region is CASSQFRGRGSPLHF. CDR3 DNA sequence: TGTGCCAGCAGTCAGTTCAGGGGGCGAGGGTCACCCCTCCACTTT.

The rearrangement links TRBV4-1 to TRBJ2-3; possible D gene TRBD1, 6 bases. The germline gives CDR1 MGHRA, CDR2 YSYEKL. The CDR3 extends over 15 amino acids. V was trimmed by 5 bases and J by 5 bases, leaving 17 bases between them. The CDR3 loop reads CASSVRDTRVDTQYF. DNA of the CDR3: TGCGCCAGCAGCGTTCGGGACACACGGGTAGATACGCAGTATTTT.

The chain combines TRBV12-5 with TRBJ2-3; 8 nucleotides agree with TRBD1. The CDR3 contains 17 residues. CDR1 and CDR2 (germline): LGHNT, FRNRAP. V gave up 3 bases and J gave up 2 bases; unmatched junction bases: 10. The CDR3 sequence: CASGFRIGQGLTDTQYF. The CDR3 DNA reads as TGTGCTAGTGGTTTTAGGATAGGACAGGGACTCACAGATACGCAGTATTTT.

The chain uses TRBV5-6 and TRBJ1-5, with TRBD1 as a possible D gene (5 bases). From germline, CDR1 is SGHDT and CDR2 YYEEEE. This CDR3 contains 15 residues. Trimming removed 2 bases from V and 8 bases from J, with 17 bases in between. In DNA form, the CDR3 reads TGTGCCAGCAGCTTCCGGGAGGGGTTAATAGAGCCCCAGCATTTT. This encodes CASSFREGLIEPQHF. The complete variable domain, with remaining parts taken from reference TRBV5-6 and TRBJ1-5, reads DAGVTQSPTHLIKTRGQQVTLRCSPKSGHDTVSWYQQALGQGPQFIFQYYEEEERQRGNFPDRFSGHQFPNYSSELNVNALLLGDSALYLCASSFREGLIEPQHFGDGTRLSIL.

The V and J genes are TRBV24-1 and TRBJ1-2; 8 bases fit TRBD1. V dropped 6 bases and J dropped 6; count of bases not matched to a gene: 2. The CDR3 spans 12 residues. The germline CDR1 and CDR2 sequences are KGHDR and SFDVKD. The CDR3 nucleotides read TGTGCCACCAGTCAGGGGGCGCATGGCTACACCTTC. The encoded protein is CATSQGAHGYTF.